What follows are 12 T cell receptor beta chains derived from one specimen sequenced in a study of T and B cells in COVID-19 patients. Multiplex PCR with BIOMED2 TRB-A/B primer pools amplified TRB rearrangements. MiXCR was run by TCRdb on the multiplex PCR reads, yielding one entry per CDR3 protein. In the table there are about 27,000 distinct CDR3 sequences, 32% of which are singletons. Blood genomic DNA input for TRB amplification was about 220-500 ng. The sample was blood. All receptors come from a human donor who had recovered from COVID-19.

This clonotype has more than one count but fewer than ten. V gene TRBV6-5 combines with J gene TRBJ1-5, with TRBD1 matching over 8 bases. Germline V gives CDR1 MNHEY, CDR2 SVGAGI. The ends lost 6 bases at V and 5 bases at J; junction bases unmatched: 9. CDR3 size: 15 residues. CDR3 residues: CASSPDRGGYQPQHF. The CDR3 nucleotides are TGTGCCAGCAGCCCCGACAGGGGTGGGTATCAGCCCCAGCATTTT.

This clonotype was observed a few times. The chain carries TRBV18 and TRBJ2-7; D ambiguous. The CDR3 contains 13 residues. Germline CDR1 KGHSH, CDR2 LQKENI. Trimming shortened V by 3 bases and J by 0 bases, and 6 bases separated the two germline ends. CDR3 in amino acids: CASSPKSSYEQYF. As DNA, the CDR3 is TGTGCCAGCTCACCGAAGAGCTCCTACGAGCAGTACTTC.

The chain links TRBV15 to TRBJ1-3; D gene uncertain. V was pared by 3 bases and J by 7 bases, with 13 bases between. The CDR3 is 14 residues long. Per germline, CDR1 LNHNV and CDR2 YYDKDF (reference sequence). The CDR3 here is CATSRDAAANTIYF. In DNA, the CDR3 is TGTGCCACCAGCAGGGACGCCGCTGCTAACACCATATATTTT.

The rearrangement uses TRBV6-1 and TRBJ2-4, with 8 bases matching TRBD1. CDR1 is MNHNS and CDR2 is SASEGT in the germline V gene. The J segment lost 1 base and the V segment lost 4 bases, leaving 6 bases of the junction unmatched. CDR3 size: 16 residues. The CDR3 reads CASSGQGTWAKNIQYF. The CDR3 nucleotides are TGTGCCAGCAGTGGACAGGGGACTTGGGCCAAAAACATTCAGTACTTC.

In this sample, this clonotype turned up a few times. The rearrangement uses TRBV11-2 and TRBJ2-7; 11 bases are shared with TRBD1. The ends lost 5 bases at V and 5 bases at J; junction bases unmatched: 5. Germline CDR1 SGHAT, CDR2 FQNNGV. The CDR3 is 14 residues long. In nucleotides, the CDR3 is TGTGCCAGCAGCGGACAGGGGGCGTCCAACGAGCAGTACTTC. This codes for CASSGQGASNEQYF.

In its sample, this clonotype is medium-sized (0.01 to 0.1%). This sequence joins TRBV19 and TRBJ1-2; 9 positions match TRBD1. The CDR3 consists of 16 residues. Germline V CDR1 and CDR2: LNHDA, SQIVND (reference sequence). J gave up 1 base and V 4 bases, and 7 bases lay outside the gene matches. CDR3 sequence reads: CASSSAWGQGNYGYTF. CDR3 nucleotide sequence: TGTGCCAGTAGTAGCGCTTGGGGACAGGGTAACTATGGCTACACCTTC.

Here the CDR3 reads CASRGQGTDTQYF. CDR3 coding DNA: TGTGCCAGCAGGGGACAGGGGACAGATACGCAGTATTTT. The J gene is TRBJ2-3, the V gene TRBV6-1, with 10 nucleotides matching TRBD1. The CDR3 is 13 amino acids. Trimming removed 6 bases from V and 3 bases from J; junction bases left unmatched: 0. Germline V gives CDR1 MNHNS, CDR2 SASEGT.

This clonotype came up many times. V usage is TRBV15 and J usage is TRBJ2-7; D unresolved. The CDR3 sequence is 15 residues long. Trimming shortened V by 0 bases and J by 3 bases, and 12 bases separated the two germline ends. Per the germline V gene, CDR1 is LNHNV and CDR2 is YYDKDF (reference sequence). The CDR3 nucleotides are TGTGCCACCAGCAGAGATCCGCAGGCCCTCTACGAGCAGTACTTC. Its protein product is CATSRDPQALYEQYF.

V and J are TRBV7-2 and TRBJ2-2, with D perhaps given as TRBD1 or TRBD2 (5 bases each). This CDR3 spans 15 amino acids. The germline CDR1 and CDR2 sequences are SGHTA and FQGNSA. V lost 7 bases, J lost 8 bases, and 20 bases lay in between. DNA of the CDR3: TGTGCCAGCACACCCGGGACGCCGATGTCTGGGGAGCTGTTTTTT. It translates to CASTPGTPMSGELFF.

This clonotype has a count of ten or more. The chain joins TRBV15 to TRBJ2-7, with D unresolved. The CDR3 sequence is 13 residues long. V lost 3 bases to trimming and J lost 6 bases, with 12 bases between them. Germline values: CDR1 LNHNV, CDR2 YYDKDF (reference sequence). The CDR3 spells CATSRAAWVEQYF. The CDR3, as DNA: TGTGCCACCAGCAGGGCGGCTTGGGTCGAGCAGTACTTC.

The V call is TRBV10-3, the J call TRBJ2-5; D not certain. The CDR3 is 13 amino acids. Between the trimmed V and J ends, which lost 2 bases and 1 base, there was a span of 5 bases. Germline lookup yields CDR1 ENHRY and CDR2 SYGVKD. CDR3 amino acids: CAISEPFQETQYF. CDR3 DNA: TGTGCCATCAGTGAGCCCTTCCAAGAGACCCAGTACTTC.

This clonotype was observed many times. The rearrangement links TRBV5-5 to TRBJ2-3; 9 nucleotides match TRBD2. The germline gives CDR1 SGHKS, CDR2 YYEKEE (reference sequence). V lost 1 base to trimming and J lost 5 bases; unmatched junction nucleotides: 8. The CDR3 runs 16 residues. CDR3 loop: CASSLLGAGGGDTQYF. The CDR3 DNA sequence: TGTGCCAGCAGCTTGTTAGGAGCGGGGGGTGGAGATACGCAGTATTTT.